One and the same sample provided the 3 T cell receptor beta chains below, sequenced in a study of T cells in Graves' hyperthyroidism and ophthalmopathy (dated 2019 in TCRdb). Libraries were prepared through multiplex PCR. Sequencing relied on an Illumina HiSeq 2000. The TCR beta CDR3 regions were amplified from RNA transcripts. The TCR CDR3 was subjected to a first round of RT-PCR using the HTBI primer set and the Qiagen OneStep RT-PCR kit. Clones were called with MiXCR by TCRdb after fastp trimmed the public reads at Q25, and only in-frame beta chains were retained. Entries that share a CDR3 protein sequence are merged under the most common genes and DNA. Within this sample are roughly 530,000 distinct CDR3 sequences, with roughly 15% of them counted one time only. 17% of the sample lies in the top ten. The sample was blood. These TCRs come from a woman between 18 and 29 years old with Graves' ophthalmopathy.

The chain is built from TRBV4-1 and TRBJ2-6; possibly TRBD2 for D (5 bases). Germline loops: CDR1 MGHRA, CDR2 YSYEKL. This CDR3 is 17 amino acids long. Trimming took off 1 base at V and 0 bases at J, with 10 bases between the two ends. CDR3 amino acids: CASSQGLGSSGANVLTF. Here the CDR3 DNA reads TGCGCCAGCAGCCAAGGGTTAGGGAGCTCTGGGGCCAACGTCCTGACTTTC.

This clonotype was seen at least ten times. The chain joins TRBV9 to TRBJ2-1; D perhaps matches TRBD1 (6 bases). Germline V CDR1 and CDR2: SGDLS, YYNGEE. The CDR3 length is 14 residues. Trimming took 5 bases from V and 2 from J, leaving 11 bases between them. The CDR3 here is CASSGGQTYNEQFF. CDR3 bases: TGTGCCAGCAGTGGGGGACAAACCTACAATGAGCAGTTCTTC.

This clonotype has a count of ten or more. V is TRBV12-3 or TRBV12-4 and J is TRBJ1-1, with D perhaps TRBD1 (5 bases). The CDR3 extends over 14 amino acids. V lost 6 bases, J lost 1 base, and 12 bases lay in between. The CDR3 DNA is TGTGCCAGCAGCTACGGGACTCCGAACACTGAAGCTTTCTTT. Protein: CASSYGTPNTEAFF.